This T cell receptor beta chain was found in a study of response to subunit inactivated influenza vaccine. Study results and caveats: Each seasonal influenza vaccination recruits few new T cells, the authors suggested.

This clonotype was seen more than once but under ten times. What it binds is unknown. V lost 1 base and J 2 bases, leaving 14 bases between the germline ends. CDR3 length: 16 residues. Germline CDR1 reads SEHNR; CDR2 reads FQNEAQ (reference sequence). TCRdb independently ran MiXCR on the RT-PCR reads; one entry per CDR3 protein. The table shows some 500,000 distinct CDR3 sequences, with under 15% occurring only once. V and J are TRBV7-9 and TRBJ2-5, with a weak D call TRBD2 (6 bases). The source material was PBMCs from blood, sampled 35 to 45 days after vaccination. This TCR came from a man aged 50-59 years who received an inactivated influenza vaccine. The CDR3 DNA reads as TGTGCCAGCAGCTTAGGACCGGGAGAACCTCAAGAGACCCAGTACTTC. Translating gives CASSLGPGEPQETQYF.